This T cell receptor (beta chain) was captured by sequencing in a study of regulatory T cells in long-lasting Graves disease. Documented time point: newly diagnosed GD, antithyroid drugs for less than 3 months. Following extraction of RNA from PBMCs, that RNA was used to make the TCR library. From germline, CDR1 is SGHAT and CDR2 FQNNGV. V was trimmed by 4 bases and J by 0 bases, leaving 16 bases between them. The CDR3 contains 16 residues. Construction of TCR beta libraries relied on iRepertoire HTBI primers and on Arm-PCR targeting CDR3 regions. TCRdb re-derived calls from the multiplex PCR reads in MiXCR, one entry per CDR3 protein. In the table there are approximately 480,000 distinct CDR3 sequences, roughly 15% of which are singletons. The sample holds many counts of this clonotype. The sample was also reused in another study, on T cells in Graves' hyperthyroidism and ophthalmopathy.

Sequencing was performed on peripheral blood mononuclear cells (PBMCs), taken at new diagnosis, from a patient treated with antithyroid drugs. The V gene is TRBV11-2, the J gene TRBJ2-7; tentatively, D is TRBD2 (5 bases). This sequence originates from a man aged 40-49 years with Graves disease. The CDR3 protein is CASSSAVSADSYEQYF. The CDR3 nucleotides are TGTGCCAGCAGCTCCGCCGTTTCAGCGGACTCCTACGAGCAGTACTTC.